Shown below are 21 T cell receptor beta chains from a single sample sequenced in a study of T cells in Graves' hyperthyroidism and ophthalmopathy. Amplification of TCR beta CDR3 regions was performed using RNA transcripts as template. First-round RT-PCR with HTBI primers amplified the TCR CDR3 region. TCRdb re-derived calls from the multiplex PCR reads in MiXCR, one entry per CDR3 protein. The data show over 650,000 distinct CDR3 sequences, 45% seen once. The sequenced material came from peripheral blood or thyroid tissue (not recorded which). The origin of the receptors is an adult man with Graves' disease, either hyperthyroidism or ophthalmopathy (not recorded which).

Concerning this clonotype itself: At one of its ends the junction is not consistent with the germline gene, which may arise from a read error. This chain joins TRBV7-9 and TRBJ1-1; 7 bases are a match to TRBD1. The germline V gene encodes CDR1 SEHNR and CDR2 FQNEAQ (reference sequence). CDR3 length: 13 residues. This CDR3 is CTSSLDRDSEAFF. CDR3 coding DNA: TGTACCAGCAGCTTAGACAGGGACTCTGAAGCTTTCTTT.

The chain's CDR3 is CASSLARDFRSEAFF. Here the CDR3 DNA reads TGTGCCAGCAGTTTGGCTAGGGACTTTAGAAGTGAAGCTTTCTTT. The gene calls are TRBV28 and TRBJ1-1, with a tentative D call TRBD1 (5 bases). Per the germline V gene, CDR1 is MDHEN and CDR2 is SYDVKM. V was shortened by 3 bases and J by 7 bases, with 18 bases between the two germline ends. The CDR3 length is 15 residues.

The rearrangement links TRBV29-1 to TRBJ1-4; D not resolved. Germline V gives CDR1 SQVTM, CDR2 ANQGSEA. This CDR3 has 14 residues. The V and J ends lost 2 bases and 7 bases respectively, with 14 bases between them. CDR3 sequence reads: CSVERNGGGEKLFF. The CDR3 region has the DNA TGCAGCGTTGAACGGAACGGAGGCGGTGAAAAACTGTTTTTT.

Points on this clonotype: This sequence may be a read error, since a much larger clone differs from it by one base. The CDR3 sequence: CASSAGDGAFF. The CDR3 nucleotides read TGTGCCAGTTCGGCAGGGGACGGAGCTTTCTTT. The V call is TRBV19, the J call TRBJ1-1; perhaps TRBD1 as D (6 bases). Germline CDR1 is LNHDA and CDR2 is SQIVND (reference sequence). The V and J ends lost 8 bases and 10 bases respectively, with 14 bases between them. CDR3 size: 11 residues.

J is TRBJ1-1 and V is TRBV2; D unclear. The CDR3 covers 14 residues. Germline V CDR1 and CDR2: SNHLY, FYNNEI. Between the trimmed V and J ends, which lost 6 bases and 0 bases, there was a span of 11 bases. The CDR3 region is CASSRGSLNTEAFF. The CDR3 DNA is TGTGCCAGCAGCAGAGGCAGCTTGAACACTGAAGCTTTCTTT.

Note on this clonotype: A read error may explain this, as a much larger clone is one base away. This rearrangement joins TRBV29-1 to TRBJ2-5; D is uncertain. The CDR3 spans 13 residues. Germline CDR1 and CDR2: SQVTM and ANQGSEA. The germline V and J ends were trimmed by 0 bases and 4 bases, with 9 bases remaining between them. The CDR3 protein is CSVEDTVIETQYF. CDR3 nucleotides: TGCAGCGTTGAAGACACAGTGATAGAGACCCAGTACTTC.

This clonotype was found a few times. The chain uses TRBV7-6 and TRBJ1-1, with 7 positions matching TRBD1. The ends lost 5 bases at V and 1 base at J; junction bases unmatched: 10. Germline values: CDR1 SGHVS, CDR2 FNYEAQ. The CDR3 runs 16 residues. The CDR3 region has the DNA TGTGCCAGCAGCCCAGATCCGACAGGGTGGAACACTGAAGCTTTCTTT. This codes for CASSPDPTGWNTEAFF.

V and J are TRBV2 and TRBJ1-5, with 9 bases aligning to TRBD1. In germline, CDR1 is SNHLY, CDR2 FYNNEI. There are 15 residues in the CDR3. J was trimmed by 6 bases and V by 7 bases; bases with no gene match: 10. The CDR3 nucleotides read TGTGCCAGCAAAGCGGGACAGGGCTTAACTCAGCCCCAGCATTTT. It is translated as CASKAGQGLTQPQHF.

As concerns this clonotype: Given the absence of the conserved phenylalanine or tryptophan at the CDR3 end, a read error is likely. It is unclear where the CDR3 begins or ends on the DNA, so no DNA is shown, and the CDR3 is as TCRdb lists it. J is TRBJ1-1 and V is TRBV7-2; the table's D call TRBD1 went unverified against the DNA. The CDR3 comprises 8 residues, both ends counted. CDR1 and CDR2 (germline): SGHTA, FQGNSA. The CDR3 sequence is CASSVTQG.

This clonotype was counted ten times or more. The rearrangement joins TRBV2 to TRBJ2-5, with a possible D match to TRBD2 (6 bases). V lost 6 bases and J 2 bases, leaving 10 bases between the germline ends. This CDR3 is 13 amino acids long. CDR1 SNHLY and CDR2 FYNNEI come from the germline V gene. The CDR3 nucleotides are TGTGCCAGCAGAGCGGGCACTCAAGAGACCCAGTACTTC. It specifies CASRAGTQETQYF.

In this sample, this clonotype turned up a few times. The genes are TRBV7-2 and TRBJ2-7; the D gene could be TRBD1 or TRBD2 (6 bases each). Trimming cost V 5 bases and J 7 bases, with 21 bases left between them. There are 15 residues in the CDR3. From germline, CDR1 is SGHTA and CDR2 FQGNSA. CDR3 sequence: CASSRPTGGRREQYF. The CDR3 DNA sequence: TGTGCCAGCAGCCGACCAACTGGGGGGCGCAGAGAGCAGTACTTC.

Ten or more counts support this clonotype. The rearrangement joins TRBV10-3 to TRBJ1-2, with D maybe TRBD1 (5 bases). The CDR3 is made up of 15 amino acids. The germline CDR1 and CDR2 sequences are ENHRY and SYGVKD. V was clipped by 0 bases and J by 0 bases, with 8 bases between them. CDR3 coding DNA: TGTGCCATCAGTGAGTCTTGGGGGGCTAACTATGGCTACACCTTC. Translating it yields CAISESWGANYGYTF.

V and J are TRBV2 and TRBJ2-6; D gene uncertain. V shed 8 bases and J shed 7 bases, with 12 bases lying between them. CDR3 length equals 13 residues. Germline assignment: CDR1 SNHLY and CDR2 FYNNEI. The CDR3 sequence: CASRIQGANVLTF. The CDR3 DNA sequence: TGTGCCAGCCGGATCCAAGGTGCCAACGTCCTGACTTTC.

In regard to this clonotype: Its ends do not fully match the called genes, so a read error is possible. V gene TRBV10-3 combines with J gene TRBJ1-2; maybe TRBD1 (5 bases). Germline CDR1 and CDR2: ENHRY and SYGVKD. This CDR3 has 14 amino acids. CDR3 region: CASSEVRGNYGYTF. CDR3 nucleotide sequence: TGTGCCAGCAGTGAAGTTCGGGGCAACTATGGCTACACCTTC.

This clonotype was recorded a few times. The chain carries TRBV7-3 and TRBJ1-5; TRBD1 might be the D (5 bases). This CDR3 region has 17 residues. Germline CDR1 reads SGHTA; CDR2 reads FQGTGA. V was pared by 2 bases and J by 0 bases, with 14 bases between. Written as DNA, the CDR3 is TGTGCCAGCAGCTTACCTCCCGGGGGTTCTAGCAATCAGCCCCAGCATTTT. It yields the protein CASSLPPGGSSNQPQHF.

The genes are TRBV7-9 and TRBJ2-7; D assignment may be TRBD1 or TRBD2 (5 bases each). The CDR3 has 15 amino acids. V dropped 9 bases and J dropped 2 bases, with 20 bases sitting between them. Germline V gene lookup returns CDR1 SEHNR and CDR2 FQNEAQ (reference sequence). The CDR3 DNA is TGTGCCAGTAGTATAGATCGAGGGGTCGCCTACGAGCAGTACTTC. Translating gives CASSIDRGVAYEQYF.

The table lists this clonotype with a few counts. The chain recombines TRBV6-1 with TRBJ1-2; no clear D. CDR3 length equals 11 residues. Germline CDR1 and CDR2: MNHNS and SASEGT. Trimming took 9 bases from V and 6 from J, leaving 11 bases between them. CDR3 in DNA: TGTGCCAGTACAGATGGAGATGGCTACACCTTC. It encodes CASTDGDGYTF.

This clonotype is a singleton in its sample. The chain joins TRBV7-8 to TRBJ1-1, with 8 bases identical to TRBD1. Germline CDR1 and CDR2: SGHVS and FQNEAQ. The junction had 9 bases not matched to a gene; V was cut back by 8 bases and J by 1 base. This CDR3 has 15 amino acids. The CDR3 spells CASGKRTGTNTEAFF. CDR3 DNA sequence: TGTGCCAGCGGCAAACGGACAGGGACGAACACTGAAGCTTTCTTT. The full variable domain, its missing parts supplied by reference TRBV7-8 and TRBJ1-1, is GAGVSQSPRYKVAKRGQDVALRCDPISGHVSLFWYQQALGQGPEFLTYFQNEAQLDKSGLPSDRFFAERPEGSVSTLKIQRTQQEDSAVYLCASGKRTGTNTEAFFGQGTRLTVV.

To note about this clonotype: This may stem from a read error, because a much larger clone lies one nucleotide away. This chain joins TRBV7-3 and TRBJ2-7; 12 nucleotides agree with TRBD1. Germline CDR1 and CDR2: SGHTA and FQGTGA. Trimming cost V 6 bases and J 4 bases; bases outside gene matches: 4. The CDR3 loop spans 14 amino acids. The DNA for the CDR3 is TGTGCCAGCAGGGGACAGGGGGCAAGATACGAGCAGTACTTC. Amino acid sequence: CASRGQGARYEQYF.

As for this clonotype: Being one base from a much bigger clone, this may be a read error. The chain joins TRBV2 to TRBJ2-5; TRBD2 matches 9 bases. The CDR3 spans 16 residues. In germline, CDR1 is SNHLY, CDR2 FYNNEI. As DNA, the CDR3 is TGTGCCGGCAGTGAACGGAGTAGCGGGAGACGTGAGACCCAGTACTTC. Amino acids: CAGSERSSGRRETQYF.

This clonotype came up many times. The chain joins TRBV5-1 to TRBJ1-1, with D unresolved. Germline CDR1 reads SGHRS; CDR2 reads YFSETQ. The CDR3 runs 15 residues. Trimming took 0 bases from V and 3 from J, leaving 12 bases between them. The CDR3 loop reads CASSLAQEADTEAFF. The CDR3 DNA reads TGCGCCAGCAGCTTGGCCCAGGAGGCGGACACTGAAGCTTTCTTT.